This T cell receptor (beta chain) was recovered during a study of T cells in localized non-small cell lung cancer. V dropped 3 bases and J dropped 5; count of bases not matched to a gene: 14. The CDR3 covers 17 residues. In germline, CDR1 is LNHDA, CDR2 SQIVND (reference sequence). Using immunoSEQ multiplex PCR, the repertoire was profiled, and TCRdb retains in-frame clones only, with some absent. The sample includes about 130,000 clones, roughly 90% seen only once; the top ten take around 1.8%. The sequence derives from a female donor of 60 years or more with stage I lung adenocarcinoma. The chain couples TRBV19 to TRBJ1-1; 8 bases fit TRBD1. Specimen: peripheral blood, collected before any cancer treatment. DNA of the CDR3: TGTGCCAGTAGTATCTCCAAATGGACAGGGAGGGGAACTGAAGCTTTCTTT. Encoded protein: CASSISKWTGRGTEAFF.